This TCR beta chain was sequenced in a study of CD8+ T cells in alopecia areata. Background on the study: Treated patients were given 5 to 10 mg oral tofacitinib twice daily. Study results and limitations: Greater clonality was observed in lesional scalp samples, especially alopecia totalis/universalis, versus normal scalp.

Sequencing used cDNA as its template, made by extracting RNA and reverse transcribing it. TCRdb's table, derived via immunoSEQ multiplex PCR, lists solely in-frame clones and lacks some. The sample carries more than 150,000 clones, 40% to 60% recorded once. The CDR3 contains 14 residues. CDR1 and CDR2 from the germline V gene are SQVTM and ANQGSEA. With V trimmed by 6 bases and J by 4 bases, 6 bases remained unmatched. Details on this clone: The antigen is unknown.

PBMCs served as the source from which CD4+ and CD8+ T cells were sorted. The clonotype comes from a human donor with alopecia areata. Material: CD8+ T cells sorted from blood, obtained at week 0. The rearrangement joins TRBV29-1 to TRBJ1-1; 12 bases are shared with TRBD1. CDR3 loop: CSVIGTGGTTEAFF. Written as DNA, the CDR3 is TGCAGCGTCATAGGGACAGGGGGCACCACTGAAGCTTTCTTT.